Presented here are 2 T cell receptor beta chains from one specimen sequenced in a study of shared clonotypes between healthy human individuals. Only in-frame clones appear in the TCRdb table, and some are missing; sequencing was by immunoSEQ multiplex PCR. The sample records under 350,000 clones, roughly 84% being singletons. Specimen: memory CD8+ T cells sorted from blood. Subset given: CD45RO+ cells pooled with CCR7-negative TemRA cells. These receptors were obtained from a man aged 18 to 29 in good health.

The chain joins TRBV5-1 to TRBJ2-1; TRBD2 is a possible D gene (6 bases). CDR3 size: 14 residues. Germline V gives CDR1 SGHRS, CDR2 YFSETQ. The V end lost 1 base, the J end lost 6 bases, and 11 bases lay between the germline ends. DNA of the CDR3: TGCGCCAGCAGCTTGAACGGGGGAGGCAATGAGCAGTTCTTC. Translating gives CASSLNGGGNEQFF.

The chain's CDR3 is CASSLVETSTGELFF. CDR3 bases: TGTGCCAGCAGCTTAGTCGAGACTAGCACCGGGGAGCTGTTTTTT. The rearrangement joins TRBV11-3 to TRBJ2-2; D is perhaps TRBD2 (6 bases). Looked up from germline, CDR1 is SGHNT and CDR2 is YENEEA. V shed 1 base and J shed 4 bases, with 10 bases lying between them. This CDR3 is built from 15 residues.